This T cell receptor (beta chain) was identified during a study of regulatory T cells in long-lasting Graves disease. V was clipped by 1 base and J by 0 bases; unmatched bases: 9. The CDR3 length is 18 residues. Germline-derived CDR1 and CDR2 are LGHNT and FRNRAP. The time point was: persistent/refractory GD, antithyroid drugs over 5 years with positive TRAb. After RNA was extracted from PBMCs, the TCR library was made from it. Study-level points and caveats: TRBV28, TRBJ1-2 and TRBJ2-5 were segments that persistent disease favored.

Building the TCR beta libraries relied on iRepertoire HTBI primers, and CDR3 regions underwent Arm-PCR. Each CDR3 protein is one row after TCRdb ran MiXCR on the multiplex PCR reads. This sample has 650,000 to 700,000 distinct CDR3 sequences, with roughly 30% found just once. With respect to this clonotype: The antigen is undetermined.

The source is a female donor with Graves disease. The sample consisted of peripheral blood mononuclear cells (PBMCs), taken when the disease was refractory, from a patient treated with antithyroid drugs. The genes are TRBV12-5 and TRBJ2-5; 9 bases are a match to TRBD2. CDR3 loop: CASGLGNSGSPYQETQYF. The CDR3 nucleotides read TGTGCTAGTGGTTTGGGCAATAGCGGGAGCCCGTACCAAGAGACCCAGTACTTC.